Shown below are 7 T cell receptor beta chains from a single sample sequenced in a study of PD-L1 blockade in urothelial cancer. Assay used: immunoSEQ multiplex PCR; TCRdb lists only in-frame clones, some missing. The table lists some 49,000 clones, roughly 87% of them singletons. Material: PBMCs, obtained around atezolizumab (anti-PD-L1) treatment. Every receptor here comes from a man between 60 and 75 years old with urothelial cancer.

This chain joins TRBV28 and TRBJ2-2, with D possibly being TRBD1 (5 bases). V gave up 3 bases and J gave up 6 bases, with 14 bases separating them. This CDR3 contains 15 residues. In germline, CDR1 is MDHEN, CDR2 SYDVKM. This CDR3 is CASSFSQGNSGELFF. The CDR3 DNA sequence: TGTGCCAGCAGTTTTTCGCAGGGTAATTCCGGGGAGCTGTTTTTT.

This chain joins TRBV28 and TRBJ2-7; 9 positions match TRBD2. Per the germline V gene, CDR1 is MDHEN and CDR2 is SYDVKM. The CDR3 runs 15 residues. J was trimmed by 5 bases and V by 0 bases; bases with no gene match: 5. The CDR3 is CASSLWAGGPHEQYF. CDR3 DNA sequence: TGTGCCAGCAGTTTATGGGCGGGGGGGCCCCACGAGCAGTACTTC.

This sequence joins TRBV5-4 and TRBJ2-5; TRBD2 is a possible D gene (6 bases). Germline-derived CDR1 and CDR2 are SGHNT and YYREEE (reference sequence). This CDR3 spans 13 amino acids. V was clipped by 3 bases and J by 1 base, with 7 bases between them. The DNA for the CDR3 is TGTGCCAGCAGCTCCGGGGGCCAAGAGACCCAGTACTTC. Protein sequence: CASSSGGQETQYF. Full variable domain (remainder filled in from reference TRBV5-4 and TRBJ2-5): ETGVTQSPTHLIKTRGQQVTLRCSSQSGHNTVSWYQQALGQGPQFIFQYYREEENGRGNFPPRFSGLQFPNYSSELNVNALELDDSALYLCASSSGGQETQYFGPGTRLLVL.

The chain uses TRBV4-1 and TRBJ1-5, with D possibly matching TRBD1 (6 bases). Germline assignment: CDR1 MGHRA and CDR2 YSYEKL. V was clipped by 4 bases and J by 4 bases, with 14 bases between them. This CDR3 is 15 amino acids long. CDR3: CASSPRDNINQPQHF. DNA for the CDR3: TGCGCCAGCAGCCCCCGGGACAACATTAATCAGCCCCAGCATTTT.

This clone was seen more than once but under ten times. J is TRBJ1-1 and V is TRBV27, with 7 positions matching TRBD1. Losses at the gene ends were 6 bases for V and 0 bases for J; bases not matched to a gene: 4. Germline CDR1 reads MNHEY; CDR2 reads SMNVEV (reference sequence). The CDR3 is 14 amino acids. CDR3 DNA: TGTGCCAGCAGGACAGGGATCGTGAACACTGAAGCTTTCTTT. It encodes CASRTGIVNTEAFF.

The chain has TRBV4-2 and TRBJ2-4; D is perhaps TRBD1 (5 bases). The CDR3 covers 17 residues. Trimming took 0 bases from V and 6 from J, leaving 18 bases between them. CDR1 and CDR2 (germline): LGHNA, YNFKEQ. This CDR3 is CASSQDRLLGRGNIQYF. The DNA for the CDR3 is TGTGCCAGCAGCCAAGATAGGTTGCTGGGGCGCGGAAACATTCAGTACTTC.

This chain joins TRBV11-2 and TRBJ2-5; 9 nucleotides agree with TRBD2. Trimming cost V 4 bases and J 5 bases; bases outside gene matches: 5. The CDR3 consists of 14 residues. Germline CDR1 SGHAT, CDR2 FQNNGV. The CDR3 DNA follows: TGTGCCAGCAGCTCCAGCGGGGGGATCGAGACCCAGTACTTC. Translating it yields CASSSSGGIETQYF.